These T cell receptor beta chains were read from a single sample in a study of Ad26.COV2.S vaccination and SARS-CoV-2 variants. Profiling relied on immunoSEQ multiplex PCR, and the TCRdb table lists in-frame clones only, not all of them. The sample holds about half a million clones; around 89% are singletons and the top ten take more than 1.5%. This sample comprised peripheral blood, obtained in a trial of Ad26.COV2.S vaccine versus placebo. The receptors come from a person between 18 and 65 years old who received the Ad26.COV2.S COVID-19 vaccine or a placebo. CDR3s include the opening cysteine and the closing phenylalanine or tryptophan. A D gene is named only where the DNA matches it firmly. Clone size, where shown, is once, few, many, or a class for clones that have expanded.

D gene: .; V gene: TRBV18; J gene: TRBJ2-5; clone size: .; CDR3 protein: CASSPEIGGQETQYF; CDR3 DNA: TGTGCCAGCTCACCAGAGATAGGGGGTCAAGAGACCCAGTACTTC
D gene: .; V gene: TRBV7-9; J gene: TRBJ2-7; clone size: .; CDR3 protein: CASSRIGAYEQYF; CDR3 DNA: TGTGCCAGCAGTCGGATAGGGGCCTACGAGCAGTACTTC
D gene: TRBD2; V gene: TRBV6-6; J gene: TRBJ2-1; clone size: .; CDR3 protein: CASSPPGLAGGQGEQFF; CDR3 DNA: TGTGCCAGCAGTCCCCCCGGACTAGCGGGAGGGCAAGGTGAGCAGTTCTTC
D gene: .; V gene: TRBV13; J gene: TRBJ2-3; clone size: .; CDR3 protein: CASILGSGEDTDTQYF; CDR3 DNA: TGTGCCAGCATCCTAGGGTCGGGAGAGGACACAGATACGCAGTATTTT
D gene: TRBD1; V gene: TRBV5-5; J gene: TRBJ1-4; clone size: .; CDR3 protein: CASSPMTGDEKLFF; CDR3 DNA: TGTGCCAGCAGCCCTATGACAGGGGATGAAAAACTGTTTTTT
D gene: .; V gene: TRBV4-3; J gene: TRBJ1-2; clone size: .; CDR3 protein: CASSQDAEATAYTF; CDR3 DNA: TGCGCCAGCAGCCAAGATGCGGAGGCAACGGCCTACACCTTC
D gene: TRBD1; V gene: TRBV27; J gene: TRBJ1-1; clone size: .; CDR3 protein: CASSSTGGMNTEAFF; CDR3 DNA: TGTGCCAGCAGTTCCACAGGGGGGATGAACACTGAAGCTTTCTTT
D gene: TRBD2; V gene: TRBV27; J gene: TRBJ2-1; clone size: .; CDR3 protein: CASSLIRAGAYNEQFF; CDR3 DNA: TGTGCCAGCAGTTTAATCAGGGCGGGAGCGTACAATGAGCAGTTCTTC
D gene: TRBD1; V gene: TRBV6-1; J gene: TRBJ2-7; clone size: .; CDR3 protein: CASSERRTGSYEQYF; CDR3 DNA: TGTGCCAGCAGTGAACGGAGGACAGGGTCCTACGAGCAGTACTTC
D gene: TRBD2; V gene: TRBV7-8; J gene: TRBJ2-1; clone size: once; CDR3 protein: CASYTNRLAGEREQFF; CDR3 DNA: TGTGCCAGCTATACTAACAGACTAGCGGGAGAGCGTGAGCAGTTCTTC
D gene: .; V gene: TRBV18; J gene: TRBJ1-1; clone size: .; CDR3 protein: CASSPLPGENTEAFF; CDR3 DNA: TGTGCCAGCTCACCCCTACCCGGGGAAAACACTGAAGCTTTCTTT
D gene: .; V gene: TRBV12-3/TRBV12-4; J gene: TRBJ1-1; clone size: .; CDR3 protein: CASRKSFNTEAFF; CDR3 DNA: TGTGCCAGCAGGAAAAGTTTCAACACTGAAGCTTTCTTT
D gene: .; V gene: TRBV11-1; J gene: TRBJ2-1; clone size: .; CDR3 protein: CASSLNGLVVEQFF; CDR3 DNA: TGTGCCAGCAGCTTAAATGGTCTAGTTGTTGAGCAGTTCTTC
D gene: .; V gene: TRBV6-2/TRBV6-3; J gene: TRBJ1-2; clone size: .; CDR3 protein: CASSWTAYGYTF; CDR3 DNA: TGTGCCAGCAGCTGGACAGCCTATGGCTACACCTTC
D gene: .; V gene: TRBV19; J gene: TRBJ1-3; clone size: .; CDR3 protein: CASSAGWGQYGNTIYF; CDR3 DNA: TGTGCCAGTAGTGCAGGATGGGGACAATATGGAAACACCATATATTTT
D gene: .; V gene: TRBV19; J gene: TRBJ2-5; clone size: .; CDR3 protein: CASSPRARQETQYF; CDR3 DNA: TGTGCCAGTAGTCCCCGCGCTCGTCAAGAGACCCAGTACTTC
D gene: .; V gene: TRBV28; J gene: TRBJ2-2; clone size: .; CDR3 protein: CASSDDSNGELFF; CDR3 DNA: TGTGCCAGCAGTGATGACTCAAACGGGGAGCTGTTTTTT
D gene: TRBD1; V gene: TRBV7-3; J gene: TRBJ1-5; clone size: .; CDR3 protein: CASSLLRGQQPQHF; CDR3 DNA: TGTGCCAGCAGCTTACTCAGGGGGCAACAGCCCCAGCATTTT
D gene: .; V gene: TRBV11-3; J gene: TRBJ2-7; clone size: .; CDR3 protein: CASSLGSSGHEQYF; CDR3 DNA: TGTGCCAGCAGCTTAGGGAGTTCGGGTCACGAGCAGTACTTC
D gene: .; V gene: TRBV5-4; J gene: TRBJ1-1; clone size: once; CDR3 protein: CASSLYGRSEAFF; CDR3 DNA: TGTGCCAGCAGCTTGTACGGCAGGTCTGAAGCTTTCTTT
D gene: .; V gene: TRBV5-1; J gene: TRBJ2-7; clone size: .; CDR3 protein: CASSTRDSVRRYF; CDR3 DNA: TGCGCCAGCAGCACGCGGGACAGCGTTCGTAGGTACTTC
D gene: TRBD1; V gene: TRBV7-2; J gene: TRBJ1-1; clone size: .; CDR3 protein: CASSLEQWDREAFF; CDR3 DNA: TGTGCCAGCAGCTTAGAACAGTGGGACAGGGAAGCTTTCTTT
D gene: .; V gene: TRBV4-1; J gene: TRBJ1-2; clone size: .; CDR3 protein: CASSQDSHGYTF; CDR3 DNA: TGCGCCAGCAGCCAAGATTCCCATGGCTACACCTTC
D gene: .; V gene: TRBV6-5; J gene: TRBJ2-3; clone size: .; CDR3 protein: CASSRGGDTQYF; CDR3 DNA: TGTGCCAGCAGTCGTGGAGGAGATACGCAGTATTTT
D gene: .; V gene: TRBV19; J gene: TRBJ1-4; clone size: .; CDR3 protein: CASSIRRGTNEKLFF; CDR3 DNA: TGTGCCAGTAGTATTCGTCGGGGGACGAATGAAAAACTGTTTTTT
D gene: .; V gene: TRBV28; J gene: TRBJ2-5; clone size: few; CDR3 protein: CASSFVTVPETQYF; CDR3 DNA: TGTGCCAGCAGTTTTGTAACGGTTCCAGAGACCCAGTACTTC
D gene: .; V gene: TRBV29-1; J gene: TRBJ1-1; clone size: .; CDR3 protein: CSVVNRAREAFF; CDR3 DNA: TGCAGCGTCGTCAACCGGGCGCGTGAAGCTTTCTTT
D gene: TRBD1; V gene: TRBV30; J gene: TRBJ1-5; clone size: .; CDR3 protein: CAWGTGAGLQPQHF; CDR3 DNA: TGTGCCTGGGGGACAGGGGCCGGCTTACAGCCCCAGCATTTT
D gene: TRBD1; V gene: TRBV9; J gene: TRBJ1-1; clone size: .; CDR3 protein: CASSVSAGGWTEAFF; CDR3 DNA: TGTGCCAGCAGCGTATCAGCAGGGGGCTGGACTGAAGCTTTCTTT
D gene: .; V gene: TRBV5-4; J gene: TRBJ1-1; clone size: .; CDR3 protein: CASSWGTEAFF; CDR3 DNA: TGTGCCAGCAGCTGGGGGACTGAAGCTTTCTTT
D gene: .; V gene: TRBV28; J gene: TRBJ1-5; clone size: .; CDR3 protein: CASSFPTGPNQPQHF; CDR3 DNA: TGTGCCAGCAGTTTCCCGACCGGGCCCAATCAGCCCCAGCATTTT
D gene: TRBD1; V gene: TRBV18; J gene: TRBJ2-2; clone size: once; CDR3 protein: CASSTNSPGQGNTGELFF; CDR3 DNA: TGTGCCAGCTCTACCAATTCTCCGGGACAGGGGAACACCGGGGAGCTGTTTTTT
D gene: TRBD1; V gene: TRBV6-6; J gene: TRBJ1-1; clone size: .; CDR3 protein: CASSYDRDTEAFF; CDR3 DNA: TGTGCCAGCAGTTACGACAGGGACACTGAAGCTTTCTTT
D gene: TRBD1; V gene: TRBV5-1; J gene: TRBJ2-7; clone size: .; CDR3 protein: CASSRQGQGSAYEQYF; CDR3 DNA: TGCGCCAGCAGCCGACAAGGACAGGGGTCCGCTTACGAGCAGTACTTC
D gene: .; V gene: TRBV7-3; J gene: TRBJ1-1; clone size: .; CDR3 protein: CASSLAGSNTEAFF; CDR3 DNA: TGTGCCAGCAGCTTAGCAGGTTCGAACACTGAAGCTTTCTTT
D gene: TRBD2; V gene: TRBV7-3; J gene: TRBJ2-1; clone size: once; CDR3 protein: CASSLTLAGYNEQFF; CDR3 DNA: TGTGCCAGCAGCTTAACACTAGCGGGTTACAATGAGCAGTTCTTC
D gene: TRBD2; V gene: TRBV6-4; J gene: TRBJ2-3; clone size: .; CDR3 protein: CASSDSPSGRVEVTDTQYF; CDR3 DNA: TGTGCCAGCAGTGACTCACCCAGCGGGAGGGTGGAGGTTACAGATACGCAGTATTTT
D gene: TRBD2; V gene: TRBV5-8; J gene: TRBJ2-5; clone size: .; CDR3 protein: CASRDYLSQTQYF; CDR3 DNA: TGTGCCAGCCGGGACTACCTCAGTCAGACCCAGTACTTC
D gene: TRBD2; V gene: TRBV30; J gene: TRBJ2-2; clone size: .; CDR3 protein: CAWSTRGVHATGELFF; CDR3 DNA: TGTGCCTGGAGTACCCGGGGGGTTCACGCCACCGGGGAGCTGTTTTTT
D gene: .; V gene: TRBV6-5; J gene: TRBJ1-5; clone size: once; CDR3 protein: CASSYSGDQPQHF; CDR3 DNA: TGTGCCAGCAGTTACTCAGGGGATCAGCCCCAGCATTTT
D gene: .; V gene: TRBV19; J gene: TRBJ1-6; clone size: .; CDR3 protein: CASSIPQGNSPLHF; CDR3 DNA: TGTGCCAGTAGTATCCCGCAGGGCAATTCACCCCTCCACTTT
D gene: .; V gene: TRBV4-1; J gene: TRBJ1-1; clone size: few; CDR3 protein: CASSQEARGDGNTEAFF; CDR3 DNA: TGCGCCAGCAGCCAAGAGGCTAGGGGGGACGGAAACACTGAAGCTTTCTTT
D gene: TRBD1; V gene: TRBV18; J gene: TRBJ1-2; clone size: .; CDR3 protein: CASSQGTGDAYGYTF; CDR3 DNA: TGTGCCAGCTCACAAGGGACAGGGGATGCCTATGGCTACACCTTC
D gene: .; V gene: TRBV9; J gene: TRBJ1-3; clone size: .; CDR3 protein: CASRPTGGNTIYF; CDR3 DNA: TGTGCCAGCAGACCGACAGGAGGAAACACCATATATTTT
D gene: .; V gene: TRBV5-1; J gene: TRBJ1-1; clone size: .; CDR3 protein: CASSLGVGGEAFF; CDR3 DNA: TGCGCCAGCAGCTTGGGGGTGGGAGGTGAAGCTTTCTTT
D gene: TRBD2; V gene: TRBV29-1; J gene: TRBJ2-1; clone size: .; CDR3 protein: CGGRREVYNEQFF; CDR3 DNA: TGCGGTGGACGGCGGGAGGTATACAATGAGCAGTTCTTC
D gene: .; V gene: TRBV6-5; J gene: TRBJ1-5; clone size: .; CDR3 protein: CASSYSMQGSQPQHF; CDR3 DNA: TGTGCCAGCAGTTACTCGATGCAGGGCAGTCAGCCCCAGCATTTT
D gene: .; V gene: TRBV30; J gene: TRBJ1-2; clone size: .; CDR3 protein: CAWSGPRGGPITDYGYTF; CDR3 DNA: TGTGCCTGGAGTGGCCCACGAGGGGGGCCCATAACTGACTATGGCTACACCTTC
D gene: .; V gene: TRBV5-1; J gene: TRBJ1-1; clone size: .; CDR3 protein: CASSSGLLNTEAFF; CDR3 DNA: TGCGCCAGCAGCTCGGGACTATTGAACACTGAAGCTTTCTTT
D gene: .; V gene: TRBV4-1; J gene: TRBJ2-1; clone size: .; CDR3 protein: CASSQGDTYNEQFF; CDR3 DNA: TGCGCCAGCAGCCAAGGGGACACGTACAATGAGCAGTTCTTC
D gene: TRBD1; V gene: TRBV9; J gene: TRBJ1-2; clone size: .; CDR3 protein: CASSVAGQSLYGYTF; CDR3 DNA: TGTGCCAGCAGCGTTGCGGGACAGAGCCTATATGGCTACACCTTC
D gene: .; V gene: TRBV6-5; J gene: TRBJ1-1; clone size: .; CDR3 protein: CASRAPGRTEAFF; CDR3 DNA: TGTGCCAGCAGGGCCCCGGGCAGGACTGAAGCTTTCTTT